A selection of T cell receptor beta chains follows, all from one sample in a study of control samples from healthy donors and cancer patients. Some clones are missing from TCRdb's copy, which holds only in-frame ones; the method was immunoSEQ multiplex PCR. The sample contains roughly 100,000 clones, around nine tenths of which appear only once. Material for sequencing was blood. These receptor sequences come from a young man in good health. CDR3s include the opening cysteine and the closing phenylalanine or tryptophan. The order of the fields is V gene, D gene, clone size, J gene, CDR3 protein, CDR3 DNA. A D gene is named only where the DNA matches it firmly. Clone size appears in some rows only: once, few, many, or a class for an expanded clone.

v_call: TRBV15
d_call: .
clone_size: .
j_call: TRBJ1-2
cdr3_aa: CATSSVKNGWGYGYTF
cdr3_nt: TGTGCCACCAGCAGTGTTAAAAATGGGTGGGGCTATGGCTACACCTTC

v_call: TRBV5-3
d_call: .
clone_size: .
j_call: TRBJ2-3
cdr3_aa: CARSLNRVQGPTDTQYF
cdr3_nt: TGTGCCAGAAGCTTGAACCGTGTGCAGGGGCCTACAGATACGCAGTATTTT

v_call: TRBV5-8
d_call: .
clone_size: once
j_call: TRBJ2-7
cdr3_aa: CASSLSRSEQYF
cdr3_nt: TGTGCCAGCAGCTTGAGCAGGAGCGAGCAGTACTTC

v_call: TRBV15
d_call: .
clone_size: .
j_call: TRBJ1-3
cdr3_aa: CATSRDGRSGNTIYF
cdr3_nt: TGTGCCACCAGCAGAGATGGGCGCTCTGGAAACACCATATATTTT

v_call: TRBV4-3
d_call: .
clone_size: .
j_call: TRBJ1-1
cdr3_aa: CASSQEYRNTEAFF
cdr3_nt: TGCGCCAGCAGCCAAGAGTACAGGAACACTGAAGCTTTCTTT

v_call: TRBV18
d_call: .
clone_size: .
j_call: TRBJ2-1
cdr3_aa: CASSPIPGLQSYNEQFF
cdr3_nt: TGTGCCAGCTCACCAATACCTGGACTTCAATCCTACAATGAGCAGTTCTTC

v_call: TRBV3-1/TRBV3-2
d_call: TRBD1
clone_size: .
j_call: TRBJ1-2
cdr3_aa: CASSQDIGTEYGYTF
cdr3_nt: TGTGCCAGCAGCCAAGATATAGGGACAGAGTATGGCTACACCTTC

v_call: TRBV27
d_call: TRBD1
clone_size: once
j_call: TRBJ1-6
cdr3_aa: CASSLTPPGGLRSYNSPLHF
cdr3_nt: TGTGCCAGCAGTTTAACCCCCCCAGGGGGTTTACGTTCCTATAATTCACCCCTCCACTTT

v_call: TRBV11-2
d_call: .
clone_size: .
j_call: TRBJ2-3
cdr3_aa: CASSLYPDTQYF
cdr3_nt: TGTGCCAGCAGCTTATACCCAGATACGCAGTATTTT

v_call: TRBV24-1
d_call: TRBD1
clone_size: .
j_call: TRBJ2-7
cdr3_aa: CATSDTGTGFHEQYF
cdr3_nt: TGTGCCACCAGTGATACCGGGACAGGGTTCCACGAGCAGTACTTC

v_call: TRBV6-2/TRBV6-3
d_call: TRBD1
clone_size: .
j_call: TRBJ1-5
cdr3_aa: CASSPRDRAGQPQHF
cdr3_nt: TGTGCCAGCAGTCCCCGGGACAGGGCGGGACAGCCCCAGCATTTT

v_call: TRBV6-2/TRBV6-3
d_call: TRBD2
clone_size: .
j_call: TRBJ2-3
cdr3_aa: CASSYNPTTSWATDTQYF
cdr3_nt: TGTGCCAGCAGTTATAACCCGACGACTAGCTGGGCCACAGATACGCAGTATTTT

v_call: TRBV4-3
d_call: TRBD2
clone_size: .
j_call: TRBJ2-1
cdr3_aa: CASSRSGSSYNEQFF
cdr3_nt: TGCGCCAGCAGCCGAAGCGGGAGCTCCTACAATGAGCAGTTCTTC

v_call: TRBV5-6
d_call: .
clone_size: .
j_call: TRBJ1-1
cdr3_aa: CASKWGGRKALNTEAFF
cdr3_nt: TGTGCCAGCAAGTGGGGGGGGCGAAAAGCATTGAACACTGAAGCTTTCTTT

v_call: TRBV2
d_call: TRBD1
clone_size: .
j_call: TRBJ1-1
cdr3_aa: CASSTGGFF
cdr3_nt: TGTGCCAGCAGTACAGGGGGTTTCTTT

v_call: TRBV11-3
d_call: TRBD1
clone_size: once
j_call: TRBJ2-1
cdr3_aa: CASSYRGSSFVDEQFF
cdr3_nt: TGTGCCAGCAGTTACAGGGGTTCATCCTTCGTCGATGAGCAGTTCTTC

v_call: TRBV11-2
d_call: .
clone_size: few
j_call: TRBJ2-5
cdr3_aa: CASSPGLVQETQYF
cdr3_nt: TGTGCCAGCAGCCCTGGACTGGTACAAGAGACCCAGTACTTC

v_call: TRBV6-2/TRBV6-3
d_call: TRBD2
clone_size: .
j_call: TRBJ2-3
cdr3_aa: CASSQLAGGSDTQYF
cdr3_nt: TGTGCCAGCAGTCAACTAGCGGGAGGGTCAGATACGCAGTATTTT

v_call: TRBV28
d_call: TRBD2
clone_size: .
j_call: TRBJ2-7
cdr3_aa: CASLAGVGKQYF
cdr3_nt: TGTGCCAGCCTAGCGGGAGTTGGCAAGCAGTACTTC

v_call: TRBV5-1
d_call: TRBD1
clone_size: .
j_call: TRBJ2-7
cdr3_aa: CASSFYTGQGNTNEQYF
cdr3_nt: TGCGCCAGCAGCTTCTATACCGGACAGGGGAATACGAACGAGCAGTACTTC

v_call: TRBV28
d_call: .
clone_size: .
j_call: TRBJ1-2
cdr3_aa: CASSRSTTGGYGYTF
cdr3_nt: TGTGCCAGCAGTCGGAGCACGACAGGAGGGTATGGCTACACCTTC

v_call: TRBV21-1
d_call: .
clone_size: .
j_call: TRBJ1-4
cdr3_aa: CASSKLNQGSGKLFF
cdr3_nt: TGTGCCAGCAGCAAATTAAACCAGGGAAGCGGAAAACTGTTTTTT

v_call: TRBV13
d_call: .
clone_size: many
j_call: TRBJ2-3
cdr3_aa: CASRHGNF
cdr3_nt: TGTGCCAGCCGACACGGAAATTTT

v_call: TRBV4-1
d_call: TRBD2
clone_size: few
j_call: TRBJ2-2
cdr3_aa: CASSRGPGLAATGELFF
cdr3_nt: TGCGCCAGCAGCCGAGGCCCGGGACTAGCGGCCACCGGGGAGCTGTTTTTT

v_call: TRBV11-3
d_call: .
clone_size: .
j_call: TRBJ2-3
cdr3_aa: CASSLDVGRGGDTQYF
cdr3_nt: TGTGCCAGCAGCTTAGATGTCGGCAGGGGCGGGGATACGCAGTATTTT

v_call: TRBV4-3
d_call: .
clone_size: once
j_call: TRBJ2-1
cdr3_aa: CASSQDLRGGYNEQFF
cdr3_nt: TGCGCCAGCAGCCAAGATCTGAGGGGGGGCTACAATGAGCAGTTCTTC

v_call: TRBV3-1/TRBV3-2
d_call: .
clone_size: .
j_call: TRBJ2-1
cdr3_aa: CASSQKRGRDWNEQFF
cdr3_nt: TGTGCCAGCAGCCAAAAAAGGGGCCGGGACTGGAATGAGCAGTTCTTC

v_call: TRBV5-1
d_call: .
clone_size: .
j_call: TRBJ1-3
cdr3_aa: CASSPITSTSGNTIYF
cdr3_nt: TGCGCCAGCAGCCCTATTACAAGTACCTCTGGAAACACCATATATTTT

v_call: TRBV10-1
d_call: .
clone_size: once
j_call: TRBJ2-7
cdr3_aa: CASSDRADPYEQYF
cdr3_nt: TGCGCCAGCAGTGATCGGGCGGACCCCTACGAGCAGTACTTC

v_call: TRBV7-2
d_call: .
clone_size: .
j_call: TRBJ2-1
cdr3_aa: CASSLFSPRRIGYNEQFF
cdr3_nt: TGTGCCAGCAGCTTATTCTCTCCGCGGCGGATTGGCTACAATGAGCAGTTCTTC

v_call: TRBV9
d_call: .
clone_size: few
j_call: TRBJ1-6
cdr3_aa: CASSVAGGGSPLHF
cdr3_nt: TGTGCCAGCAGCGTAGCTGGGGGTGGCTCACCCCTCCACTTT

v_call: TRBV7-9
d_call: .
clone_size: .
j_call: TRBJ2-3
cdr3_aa: CASSLAPTGTDTQYF
cdr3_nt: TGTGCCAGCAGCTTAGCGCCCACAGGCACAGATACGCAGTATTTT

v_call: TRBV5-5
d_call: .
clone_size: once
j_call: TRBJ1-5
cdr3_aa: CASSPGVRSHGQPQHF
cdr3_nt: TGTGCCAGCAGCCCCGGTGTTCGGTCGCATGGGCAGCCCCAGCATTTT

v_call: TRBV2
d_call: .
clone_size: .
j_call: TRBJ2-1
cdr3_aa: CASGREYEQFF
cdr3_nt: TGTGCCAGCGGCCGAGAGTATGAGCAGTTCTTC

v_call: TRBV12-5
d_call: .
clone_size: .
j_call: TRBJ1-5
cdr3_aa: CASGSYPVQGKEDQPQHF
cdr3_nt: TGTGCTAGTGGTTCCTACCCCGTTCAGGGTAAGGAGGATCAGCCCCAGCATTTT

v_call: TRBV6-5
d_call: TRBD1
clone_size: .
j_call: TRBJ1-6
cdr3_aa: CASSFTGGSSPLHF
cdr3_nt: TGTGCCAGCAGTTTCACAGGGGGATCTTCACCCCTCCACTTT

v_call: TRBV11-2
d_call: .
clone_size: .
j_call: TRBJ1-1
cdr3_aa: CASSLGEIAFF
cdr3_nt: TGTGCCAGCAGCTTAGGCGAAATCGCTTTCTTT

v_call: TRBV4-2
d_call: TRBD2
clone_size: .
j_call: TRBJ2-1
cdr3_aa: CASSQGLADYNEQFF
cdr3_nt: TGTGCCAGCAGCCAAGGACTAGCGGACTACAATGAGCAGTTCTTC

v_call: TRBV7-2
d_call: .
clone_size: .
j_call: TRBJ1-2
cdr3_aa: CASTERSRNGYTF
cdr3_nt: TGTGCCAGCACCGAGCGCTCAAGGAATGGCTACACCTTC

v_call: TRBV19
d_call: TRBD1
clone_size: once
j_call: TRBJ2-5
cdr3_aa: CASSSPTGARGFKETQYF
cdr3_nt: TGTGCCAGTAGTTCCCCTACAGGGGCGAGGGGTTTCAAAGAGACCCAGTACTTC

v_call: TRBV3-1/TRBV3-2
d_call: TRBD2
clone_size: .
j_call: TRBJ2-3
cdr3_aa: CASSRVGGPADTQYF
cdr3_nt: TGTGCCAGCAGCCGCGTGGGAGGGCCTGCAGATACGCAGTATTTT

v_call: TRBV7-2
d_call: .
clone_size: .
j_call: TRBJ1-5
cdr3_aa: CASSFERNQPQHF
cdr3_nt: TGTGCCAGCAGCTTCGAGCGAAATCAGCCCCAGCATTTT

v_call: TRBV21-1
d_call: .
clone_size: .
j_call: TRBJ2-7
cdr3_aa: CASSKMGKLAAFSYEQYF
cdr3_nt: TGTGCCAGCAGCAAAATGGGGAAACTAGCGGCCTTCTCCTACGAGCAGTACTTC

v_call: TRBV5-1
d_call: .
clone_size: .
j_call: TRBJ2-1
cdr3_aa: CASSLDRAANEQFF
cdr3_nt: TGCGCCAGCAGCTTGGACAGGGCCGCTAATGAGCAGTTCTTC

v_call: TRBV6-1
d_call: .
clone_size: .
j_call: TRBJ2-1
cdr3_aa: CASSEMVSYNEQFF
cdr3_nt: TGTGCCAGCAGTGAAATGGTATCCTACAATGAGCAGTTCTTC